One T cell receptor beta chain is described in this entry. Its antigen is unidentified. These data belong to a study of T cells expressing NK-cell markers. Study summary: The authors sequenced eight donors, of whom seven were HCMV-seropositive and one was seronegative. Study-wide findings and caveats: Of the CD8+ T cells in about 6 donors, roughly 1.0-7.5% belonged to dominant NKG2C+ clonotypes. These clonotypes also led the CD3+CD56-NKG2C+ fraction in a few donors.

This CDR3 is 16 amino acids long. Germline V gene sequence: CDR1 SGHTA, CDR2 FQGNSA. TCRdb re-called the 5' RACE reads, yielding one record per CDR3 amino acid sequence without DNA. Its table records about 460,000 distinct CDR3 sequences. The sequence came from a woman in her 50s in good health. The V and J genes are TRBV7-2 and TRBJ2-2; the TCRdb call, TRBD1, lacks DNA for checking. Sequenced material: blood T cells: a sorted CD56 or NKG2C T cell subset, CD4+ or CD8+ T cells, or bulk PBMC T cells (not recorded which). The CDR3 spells CASSLIQGLGTGELFF.